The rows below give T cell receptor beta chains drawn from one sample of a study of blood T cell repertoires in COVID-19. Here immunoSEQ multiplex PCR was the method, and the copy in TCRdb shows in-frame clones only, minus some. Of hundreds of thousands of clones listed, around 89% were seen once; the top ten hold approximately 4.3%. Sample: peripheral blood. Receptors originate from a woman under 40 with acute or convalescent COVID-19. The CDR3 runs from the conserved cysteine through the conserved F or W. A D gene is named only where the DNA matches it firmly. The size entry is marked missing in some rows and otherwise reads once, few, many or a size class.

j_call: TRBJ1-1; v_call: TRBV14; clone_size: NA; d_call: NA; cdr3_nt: TGTGCCAGCAGCCGTATTGGGGGGTTGACTGAAGCTTTCTTT; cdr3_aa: CASSRIGGLTEAFF
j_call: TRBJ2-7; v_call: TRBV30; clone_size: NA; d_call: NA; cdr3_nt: TGTGCCTGGAGTGCCACCTACGAGCAGTACTTC; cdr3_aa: CAWSATYEQYF
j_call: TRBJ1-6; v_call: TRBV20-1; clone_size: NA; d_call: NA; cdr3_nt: TGCAGTGCTAGTTGGCGGCCTGAAAATTCACCCCTCCACTTT; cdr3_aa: CSASWRPENSPLHF
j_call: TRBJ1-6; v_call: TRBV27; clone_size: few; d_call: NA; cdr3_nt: TGTGCCAGCAGTTTTTCGGGAATTAATTCACCCCTCCACTTT; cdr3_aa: CASSFSGINSPLHF
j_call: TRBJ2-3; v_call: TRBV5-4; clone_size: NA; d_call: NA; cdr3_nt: TGTGCCAGCAGCTTGTACTCGGGATCAGATACGCAGTATTTT; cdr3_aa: CASSLYSGSDTQYF
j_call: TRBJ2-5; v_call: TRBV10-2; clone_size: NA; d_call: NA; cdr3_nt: TGCGCCAGCAGTGTAATATCAGGAGAGACCCAGTACTTC; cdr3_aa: CASSVISGETQYF
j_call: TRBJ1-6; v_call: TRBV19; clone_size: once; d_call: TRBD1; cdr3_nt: TGTGCCAGTAGTACAGGACAGGGGGTCGGATCACCCCTCCACTTT; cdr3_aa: CASSTGQGVGSPLHF
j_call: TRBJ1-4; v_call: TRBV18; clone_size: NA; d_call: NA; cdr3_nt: TGTGCCAGCCGAGGGTCGAAAGAAAAACTGTTTTTT; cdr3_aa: CASRGSKEKLFF
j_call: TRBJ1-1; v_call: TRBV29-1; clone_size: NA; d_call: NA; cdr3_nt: TGCAGCGTTGAACCCCCGGGCACTGAAGCTTTCTTT; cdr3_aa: CSVEPPGTEAFF
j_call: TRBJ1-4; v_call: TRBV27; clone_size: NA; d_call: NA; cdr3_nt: TGTGCCAGCAGTAGGAGGAGAAATGAAAAACTGTTTTTT; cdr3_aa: CASSRRRNEKLFF
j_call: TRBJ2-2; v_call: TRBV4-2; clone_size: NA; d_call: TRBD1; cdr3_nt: TGTGCCAGCAGCCCCGGGACAGATTTAACCGGGGAGCTGTTTTTT; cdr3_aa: CASSPGTDLTGELFF
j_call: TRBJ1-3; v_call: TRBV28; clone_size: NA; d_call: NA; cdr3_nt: TGTGCCAGCAGTTCCATTGGTCCCGGAGTAACTCTGTCTGGAAACACCATATATTTT; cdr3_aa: CASSSIGPGVTLSGNTIYF
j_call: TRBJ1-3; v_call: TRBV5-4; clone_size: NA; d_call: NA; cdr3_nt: TGTGCCAGCAGCTTGGAAGGAGGGGAAAACACCATATATTTT; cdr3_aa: CASSLEGGENTIYF
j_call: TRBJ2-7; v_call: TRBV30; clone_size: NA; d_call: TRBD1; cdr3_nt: TGTGCCTGGAGTCCGGGACAGCAAATCTACGAGCAGTACTTC; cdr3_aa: CAWSPGQQIYEQYF
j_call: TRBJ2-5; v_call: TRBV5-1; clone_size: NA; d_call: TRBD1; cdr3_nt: TGCGCCAGCAGCGCGCCGGGACAGGAGCGAGAGACCCAGTACTTC; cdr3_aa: CASSAPGQERETQYF
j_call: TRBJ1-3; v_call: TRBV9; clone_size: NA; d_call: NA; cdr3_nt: TGTGCCAGCAGCGTAGAGGGGGTGCTTGGAAACACCATATATTTT; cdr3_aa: CASSVEGVLGNTIYF
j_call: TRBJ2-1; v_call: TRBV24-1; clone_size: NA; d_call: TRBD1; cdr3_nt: TGTGCCACCAGTGATTTGGGGACAGCGAACGACAATGAGCAGTTCTTC; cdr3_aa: CATSDLGTANDNEQFF
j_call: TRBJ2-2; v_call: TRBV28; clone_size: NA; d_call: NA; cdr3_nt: TGTGCCAGCAGTTTATTGGTCAGGGGAACCGGGGAGCTGTTTTTT; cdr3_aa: CASSLLVRGTGELFF
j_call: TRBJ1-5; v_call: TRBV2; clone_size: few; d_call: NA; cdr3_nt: TGTGCCAGCAGGGGGACACCCAATCAGCCCCAGCATTTT; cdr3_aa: CASRGTPNQPQHF
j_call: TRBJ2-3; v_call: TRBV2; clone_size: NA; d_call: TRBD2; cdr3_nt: TGTGCCAGCAGCCTTCAGCGGGGGGGAAACACAGATACGCAGTATTTT; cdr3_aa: CASSLQRGGNTDTQYF
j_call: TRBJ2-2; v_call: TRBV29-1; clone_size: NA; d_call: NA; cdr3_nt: TGCAGCGTTGAGCCGTCGGGGGCGAACACCGGGGAGCTGTTTTTT; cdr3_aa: CSVEPSGANTGELFF
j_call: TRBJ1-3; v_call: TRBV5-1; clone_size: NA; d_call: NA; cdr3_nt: TGCGCCAGCAGCTTCTTAACCCGTGCTATCTCTGGAAACACCATATATTTT; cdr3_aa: CASSFLTRAISGNTIYF
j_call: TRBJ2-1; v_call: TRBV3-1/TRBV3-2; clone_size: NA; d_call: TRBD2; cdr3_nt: TGTGCCAGCAGCCTGACTAGCGGGGGGGTCCTGGGTGAGCAGTTCTTC; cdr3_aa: CASSLTSGGVLGEQFF
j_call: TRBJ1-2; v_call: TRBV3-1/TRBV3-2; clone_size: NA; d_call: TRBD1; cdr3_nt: TGTGCCAGCAGCCAAGGTAGGGGGCTCAGCTATGGCTACACCTTC; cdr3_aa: CASSQGRGLSYGYTF
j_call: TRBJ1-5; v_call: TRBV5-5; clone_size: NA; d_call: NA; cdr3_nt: TGTGCCAGCAGCGGCACTGACACGAATCAGCCCCAGCATTTT; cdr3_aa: CASSGTDTNQPQHF
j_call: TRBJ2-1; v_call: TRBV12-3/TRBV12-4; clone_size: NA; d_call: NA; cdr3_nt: TGTGCCAGCAGTCTGACCCGGGATGAGCAGTTCTTC; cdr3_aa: CASSLTRDEQFF
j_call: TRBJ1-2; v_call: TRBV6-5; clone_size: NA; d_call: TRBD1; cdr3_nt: TGTGCCAGCAGTTCCCACGGACAGGGGAACTATGGCTACACCTTC; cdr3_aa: CASSSHGQGNYGYTF
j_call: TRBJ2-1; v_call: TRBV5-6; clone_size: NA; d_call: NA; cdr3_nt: TGTGCCAGCAGCTTGTCAGCTAGGGGGAGCTCCTACAATGAGCAGTTCTTC; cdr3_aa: CASSLSARGSSYNEQFF
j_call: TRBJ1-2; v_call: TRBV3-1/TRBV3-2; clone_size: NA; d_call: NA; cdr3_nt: TGTGCCAGCAGCCAAGTGGCGACAAACGGCTATGGCTACACCTTC; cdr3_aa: CASSQVATNGYGYTF
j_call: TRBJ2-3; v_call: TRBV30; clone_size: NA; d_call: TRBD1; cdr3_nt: TGTGCCTGGAGTGTACGGCAGGGGGCGTTAGATACGCAGTATTTT; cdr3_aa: CAWSVRQGALDTQYF
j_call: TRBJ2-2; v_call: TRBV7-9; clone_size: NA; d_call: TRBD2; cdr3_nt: TGTGCCAGCAGCTCATTAGCGGGGGTGGACACCGGGGAGCTGTTTTTT; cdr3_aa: CASSSLAGVDTGELFF
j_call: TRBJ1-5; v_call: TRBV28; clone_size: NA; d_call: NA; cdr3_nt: TGTGCCAGCAGTTTATACCAGTATAGCAATCAGCCCCAGCATTTT; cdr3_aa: CASSLYQYSNQPQHF
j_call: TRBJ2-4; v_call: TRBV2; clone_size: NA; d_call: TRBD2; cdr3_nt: TGTGCCAGCACGTGGGGGAGGGGCGGGTCCAAAAACATTCAGTACTTC; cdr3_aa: CASTWGRGGSKNIQYF
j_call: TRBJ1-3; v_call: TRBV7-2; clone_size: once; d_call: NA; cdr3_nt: TGTGCCAGCAGCTTAGTCTCCAGCTCTGGAAACACCATATATTTT; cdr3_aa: CASSLVSSSGNTIYF
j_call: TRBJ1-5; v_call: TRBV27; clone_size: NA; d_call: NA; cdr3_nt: TGTGCCAGCAGTTTTACAGTGTTAAGCAATCAGCCCCAGCATTTT; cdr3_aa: CASSFTVLSNQPQHF
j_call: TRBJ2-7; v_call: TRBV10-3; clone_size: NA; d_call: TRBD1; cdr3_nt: TGTGCCATCCAGCGGGACAGGGGTGGCGAGCAGTACTTC; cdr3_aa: CAIQRDRGGEQYF
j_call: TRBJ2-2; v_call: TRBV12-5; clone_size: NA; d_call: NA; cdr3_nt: TGTGCTAGTGGTCCCCTAGCCGGGGAGCTGTTTTTT; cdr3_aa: CASGPLAGELFF
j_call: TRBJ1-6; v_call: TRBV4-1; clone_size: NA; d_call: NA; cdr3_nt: TGCGCCAGCAGCCACGGGGTGCCCTATAATTCACCCCTCCACTTT; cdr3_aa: CASSHGVPYNSPLHF
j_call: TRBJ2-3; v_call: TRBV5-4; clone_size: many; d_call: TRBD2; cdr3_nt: TGTGCCAGCAGCTCGGGACTAGCGGGGGGGCTTGGCACAGATACGCAGTATTTT; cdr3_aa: CASSSGLAGGLGTDTQYF
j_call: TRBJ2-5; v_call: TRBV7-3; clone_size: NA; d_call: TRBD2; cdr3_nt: TGTGCCAGCAGCGTAAGCGGGGGGGCGGAAGAGACCCAGTACTTC; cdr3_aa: CASSVSGGAEETQYF
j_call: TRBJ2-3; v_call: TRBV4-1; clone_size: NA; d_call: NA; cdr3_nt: TGCGCCAGCAGATCGGGACTTTTTACCGATACGCAGTATTTT; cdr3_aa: CASRSGLFTDTQYF
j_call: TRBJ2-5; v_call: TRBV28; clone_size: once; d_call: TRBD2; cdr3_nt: TGTGCCAGCAGTTTAGCGGGGGGTCTTGAGACCCAGTACTTC; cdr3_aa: CASSLAGGLETQYF
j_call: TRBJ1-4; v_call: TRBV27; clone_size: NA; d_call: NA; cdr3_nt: TGTGCCAGCACCCGAACAGGGTCTGAATATGGAAAACTGTTTTTT; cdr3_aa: CASTRTGSEYGKLFF
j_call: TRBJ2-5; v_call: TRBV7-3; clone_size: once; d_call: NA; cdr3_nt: TGTGCCAGCAGCTTACAGGGGATACAAGAGACCCAGTACTTC; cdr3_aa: CASSLQGIQETQYF
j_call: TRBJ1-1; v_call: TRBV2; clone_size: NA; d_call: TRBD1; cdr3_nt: TGTGCCAGCACCCTGGACAGGGTTACTGAAGCTTTCTTT; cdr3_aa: CASTLDRVTEAFF
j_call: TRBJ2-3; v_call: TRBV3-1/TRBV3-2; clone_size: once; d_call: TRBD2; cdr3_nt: TGTGCCAGCAGCCGGGCTAGCGGGGGAGTGACAGATACGCAGTATTTT; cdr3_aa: CASSRASGGVTDTQYF
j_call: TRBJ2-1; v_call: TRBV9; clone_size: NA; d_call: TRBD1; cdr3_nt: TGTGCCAGCAGCGCCATAGAAAACCGGGACAGGGACAATGAGCAGTTCTTC; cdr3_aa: CASSAIENRDRDNEQFF
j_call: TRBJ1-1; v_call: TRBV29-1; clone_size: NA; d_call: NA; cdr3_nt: TGCAGCGTTGAACCGCAGGGTACTGAAGCTTTCTTT; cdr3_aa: CSVEPQGTEAFF
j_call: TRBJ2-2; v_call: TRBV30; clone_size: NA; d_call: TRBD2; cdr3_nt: TGTGCCTGGAGCGGACTAGCGGGCGGGGAGCTGTTTTTT; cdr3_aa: CAWSGLAGGELFF
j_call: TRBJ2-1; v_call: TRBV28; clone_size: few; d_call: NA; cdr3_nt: TGTGCCAGCAGTTTCGATCCCCGACTCTTTAACAATGAGCAGTTCTTC; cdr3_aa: CASSFDPRLFNNEQFF
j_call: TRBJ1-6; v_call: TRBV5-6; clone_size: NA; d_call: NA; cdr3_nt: TGTGCCAGCAGCTTGGTTCAGGGCCCAAATTATAATTCACCCCTCCACTTT; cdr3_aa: CASSLVQGPNYNSPLHF
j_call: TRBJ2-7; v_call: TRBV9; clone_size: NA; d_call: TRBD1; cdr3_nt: TGTGCCAGCAGCCCCGGGACAGGCTCCTACGAGCAGTACTTC; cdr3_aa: CASSPGTGSYEQYF
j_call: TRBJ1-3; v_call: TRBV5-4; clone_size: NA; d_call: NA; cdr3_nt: TGTGCCAGCAGCTTGGCACAGGGTACTGGAAACACCATATATTTT; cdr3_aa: CASSLAQGTGNTIYF
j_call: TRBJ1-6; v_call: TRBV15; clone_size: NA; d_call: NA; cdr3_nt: TGTGCCACCGAGGGAGCCTCTTCACCCCTCCACTTT; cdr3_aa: CATEGASSPLHF